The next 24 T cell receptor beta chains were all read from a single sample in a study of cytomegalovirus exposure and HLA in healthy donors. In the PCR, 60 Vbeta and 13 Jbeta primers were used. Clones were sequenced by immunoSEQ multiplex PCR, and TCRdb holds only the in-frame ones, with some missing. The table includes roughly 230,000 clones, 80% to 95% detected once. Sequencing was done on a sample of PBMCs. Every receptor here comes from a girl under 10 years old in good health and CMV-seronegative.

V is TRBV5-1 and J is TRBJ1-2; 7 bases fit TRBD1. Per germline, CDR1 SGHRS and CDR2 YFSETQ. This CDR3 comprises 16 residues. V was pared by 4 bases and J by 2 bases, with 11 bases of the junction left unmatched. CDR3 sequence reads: CASSLLRTGDNYGYTF. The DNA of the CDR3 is TGCGCCAGCAGCCTCTTGAGGACAGGAGACAACTATGGCTACACCTTC.

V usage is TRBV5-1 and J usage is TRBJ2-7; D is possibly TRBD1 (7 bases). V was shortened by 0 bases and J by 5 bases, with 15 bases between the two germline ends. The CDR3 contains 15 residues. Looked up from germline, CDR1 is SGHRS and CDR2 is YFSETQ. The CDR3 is CASSLGGTESDEQYF. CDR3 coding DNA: TGCGCCAGCAGCTTGGGCGGGACAGAGTCCGACGAGCAGTACTTC.

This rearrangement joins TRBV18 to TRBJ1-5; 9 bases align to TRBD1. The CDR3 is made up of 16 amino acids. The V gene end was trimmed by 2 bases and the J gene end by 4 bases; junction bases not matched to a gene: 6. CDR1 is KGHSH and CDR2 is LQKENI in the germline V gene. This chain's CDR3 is CASSPTPGQGNQPQHF. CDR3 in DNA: TGTGCCAGCTCACCAACGCCGGGACAGGGTAATCAGCCCCAGCATTTT.

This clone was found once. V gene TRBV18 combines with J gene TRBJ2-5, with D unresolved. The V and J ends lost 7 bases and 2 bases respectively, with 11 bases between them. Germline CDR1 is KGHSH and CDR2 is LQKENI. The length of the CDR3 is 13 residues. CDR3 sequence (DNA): TGTGCCAGCTTTTTGGCACCACAAGAGACCCAGTACTTC. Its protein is CASFLAPQETQYF.

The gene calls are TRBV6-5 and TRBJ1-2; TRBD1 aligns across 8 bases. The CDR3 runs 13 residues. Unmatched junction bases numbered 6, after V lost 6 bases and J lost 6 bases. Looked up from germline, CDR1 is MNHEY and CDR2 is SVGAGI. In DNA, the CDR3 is TGTGCCAGCAGAGCGACAGGGGTGGATGGCTACACCTTC. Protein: CASRATGVDGYTF.

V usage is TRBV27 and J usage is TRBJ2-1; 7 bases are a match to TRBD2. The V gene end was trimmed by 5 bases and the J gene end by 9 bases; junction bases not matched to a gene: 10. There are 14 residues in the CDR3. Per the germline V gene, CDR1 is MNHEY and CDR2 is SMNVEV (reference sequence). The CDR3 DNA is TGTGCCAGCAGTACTAAGCGGGATAAATTTGAGCAGTTCTTC. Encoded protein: CASSTKRDKFEQFF.

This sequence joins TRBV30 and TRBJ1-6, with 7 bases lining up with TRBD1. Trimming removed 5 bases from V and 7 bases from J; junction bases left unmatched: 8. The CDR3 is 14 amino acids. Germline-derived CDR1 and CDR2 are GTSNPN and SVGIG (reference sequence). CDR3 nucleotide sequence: TGTGCCTGGGTGGGACAGATAAGAAATTCACCCCTCCACTTT. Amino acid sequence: CAWVGQIRNSPLHF. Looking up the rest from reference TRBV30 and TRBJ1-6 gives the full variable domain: SQTIHQWPATLVQPVGSPLSLECTVEGTSNPNLYWYRQAAGRGLQLLFYSVGIGQISSEVPQNLSASRPQDRQFILSSKKLLLSDSGFYLCAWVGQIRNSPLHFGNGTRLTVT.

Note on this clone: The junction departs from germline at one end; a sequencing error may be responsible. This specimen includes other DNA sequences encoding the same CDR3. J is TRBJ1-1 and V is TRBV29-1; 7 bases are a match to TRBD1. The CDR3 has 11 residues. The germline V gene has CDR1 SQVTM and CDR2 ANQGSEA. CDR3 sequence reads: CSVERQGEAFF. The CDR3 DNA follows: TGCAGCGTTGAAAGACAGGGCGAAGCCTTCTTT.

The CDR3 DNA reads as TGCGCCAGCGGCGGGGACAGGGGGGGAGCAACTAATGAAAAACTGTTTTTT. Translating gives CASGGDRGGATNEKLFF. The rearrangement joins TRBV10-1 to TRBJ1-4, with TRBD1 matching over 11 bases. The CDR3 contains 17 residues. In germline, CDR1 is WNHNN, CDR2 SYGVQD (reference sequence). Trimming removed 8 bases from V and 0 bases from J; junction bases left unmatched: 8.

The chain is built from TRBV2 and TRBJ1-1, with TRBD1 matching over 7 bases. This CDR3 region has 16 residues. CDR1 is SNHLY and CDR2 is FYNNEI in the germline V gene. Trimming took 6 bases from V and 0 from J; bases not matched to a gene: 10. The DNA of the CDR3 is TGTGCCAGCAGATCCGGGACAGTGATCATGAACACTGAAGCTTTCTTT. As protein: CASRSGTVIMNTEAFF.

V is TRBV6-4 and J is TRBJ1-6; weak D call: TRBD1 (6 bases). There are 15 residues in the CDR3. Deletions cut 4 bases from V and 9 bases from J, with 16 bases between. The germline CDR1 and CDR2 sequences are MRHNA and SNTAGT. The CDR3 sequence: CASSVSTGVSSPLHF. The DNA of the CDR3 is TGTGCCAGCAGTGTCTCGACAGGAGTTAGTTCACCCCTCCACTTT.

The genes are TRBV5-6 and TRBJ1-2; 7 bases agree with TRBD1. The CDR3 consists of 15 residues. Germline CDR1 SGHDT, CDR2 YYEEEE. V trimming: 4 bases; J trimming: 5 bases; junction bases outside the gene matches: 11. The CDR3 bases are TGTGCCAGCAGCCGGGACAGCGCTGCGGAATATGGCTACACCTTC. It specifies CASSRDSAAEYGYTF.

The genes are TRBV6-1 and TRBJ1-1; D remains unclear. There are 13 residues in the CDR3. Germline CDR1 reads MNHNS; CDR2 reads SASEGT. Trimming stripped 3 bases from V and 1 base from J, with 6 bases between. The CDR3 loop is CASSDSWNTEAFF. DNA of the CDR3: TGTGCCAGCAGTGATTCTTGGAACACTGAAGCTTTCTTT.

The CDR3 reads CASSPPTGNEQFF. The CDR3 region has the DNA TGTGCCAGCAGCCCCCCAACAGGGAATGAGCAGTTCTTC. J is TRBJ2-1 and V is TRBV7-9, with D perhaps matching TRBD1 (6 bases). V lost 5 bases and J lost 7, with 12 bases in between. This CDR3 region has 13 residues. The V gene's germline CDR1 is SEHNR and CDR2 FQNEAQ (reference sequence).

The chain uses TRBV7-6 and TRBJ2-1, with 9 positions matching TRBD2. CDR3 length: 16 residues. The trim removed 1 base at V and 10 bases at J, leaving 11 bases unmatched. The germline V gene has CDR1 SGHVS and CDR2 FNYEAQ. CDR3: CASSLVLAGGPSEQFF. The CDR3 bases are TGTGCCAGCAGCTTAGTCCTGGCGGGAGGGCCATCCGAGCAGTTCTTC.

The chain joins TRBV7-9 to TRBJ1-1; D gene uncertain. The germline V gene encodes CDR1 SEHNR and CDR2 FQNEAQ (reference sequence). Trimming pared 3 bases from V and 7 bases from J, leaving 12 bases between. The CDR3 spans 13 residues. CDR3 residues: CASSFSWAVEAFF. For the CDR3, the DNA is TGTGCCAGCAGCTTTTCTTGGGCCGTTGAAGCTTTCTTT.

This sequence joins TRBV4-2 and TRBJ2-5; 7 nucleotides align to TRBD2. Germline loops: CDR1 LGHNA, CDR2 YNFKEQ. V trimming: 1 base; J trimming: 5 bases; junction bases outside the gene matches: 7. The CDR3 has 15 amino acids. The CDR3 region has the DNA TGTGCCAGCAGCCAAGCTTCGGGGGAGGGGGAGACCCAGTACTTC. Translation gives CASSQASGEGETQYF.

This chain's CDR3 is CASSLVLEDTTGYEQYF. As DNA, the CDR3 is TGTGCCAGCAGCTTAGTGTTGGAAGATACCACGGGATACGAGCAGTACTTC. The chain employs TRBV11-2 and TRBJ2-7; D may be TRBD2 (5 bases). This CDR3 is 17 amino acids long. Germline assignment: CDR1 SGHAT and CDR2 FQNNGV. Between the trimmed V and J ends, which lost 1 base and 4 bases, there was a span of 20 bases.

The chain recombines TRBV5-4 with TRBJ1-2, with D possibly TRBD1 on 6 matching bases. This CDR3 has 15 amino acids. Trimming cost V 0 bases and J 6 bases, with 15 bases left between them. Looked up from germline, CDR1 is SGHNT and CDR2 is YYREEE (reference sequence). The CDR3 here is CASSLAAGGANGYTF. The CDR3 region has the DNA TGTGCCAGCAGCTTGGCCGCCGGGGGGGCCAATGGCTACACCTTC.

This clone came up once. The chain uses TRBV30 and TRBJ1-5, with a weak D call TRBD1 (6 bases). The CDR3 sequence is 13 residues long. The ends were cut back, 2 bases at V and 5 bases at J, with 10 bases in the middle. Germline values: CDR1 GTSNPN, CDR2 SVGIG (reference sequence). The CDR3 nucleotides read TGTGCCTGGAGTAGGGAGGGGGATCAGCCCCAGCATTTT. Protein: CAWSREGDQPQHF.

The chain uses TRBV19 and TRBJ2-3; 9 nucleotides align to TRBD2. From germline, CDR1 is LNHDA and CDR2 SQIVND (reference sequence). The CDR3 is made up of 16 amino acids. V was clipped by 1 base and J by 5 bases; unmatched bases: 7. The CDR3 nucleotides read TGTGCCAGTAGTATAGCCCTAGCGGGACCCGGAGATACGCAGTATTTT. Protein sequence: CASSIALAGPGDTQYF.

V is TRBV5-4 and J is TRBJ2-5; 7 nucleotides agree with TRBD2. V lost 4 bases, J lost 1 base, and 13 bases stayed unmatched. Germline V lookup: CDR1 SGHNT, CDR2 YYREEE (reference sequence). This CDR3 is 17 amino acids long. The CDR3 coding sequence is TGTGCCAGCAGCCTGGAACCGGGAGCGGGGACCCAAGAGACCCAGTACTTC. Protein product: CASSLEPGAGTQETQYF.

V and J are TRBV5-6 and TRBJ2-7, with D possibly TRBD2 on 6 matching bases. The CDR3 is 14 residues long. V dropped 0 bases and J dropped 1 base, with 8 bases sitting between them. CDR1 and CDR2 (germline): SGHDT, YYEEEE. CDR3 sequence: CASSLGLASYEQYF. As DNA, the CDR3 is TGTGCCAGCAGCTTGGGTCTAGCGTCCTACGAGCAGTACTTC.

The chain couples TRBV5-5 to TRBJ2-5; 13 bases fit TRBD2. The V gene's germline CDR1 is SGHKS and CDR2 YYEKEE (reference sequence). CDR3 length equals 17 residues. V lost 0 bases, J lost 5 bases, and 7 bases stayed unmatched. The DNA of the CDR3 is TGTGCCAGCAGCTTGGGACTAGCGGGGGGCCTGGTGGAGACCCAGTACTTC. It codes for CASSLGLAGGLVETQYF.